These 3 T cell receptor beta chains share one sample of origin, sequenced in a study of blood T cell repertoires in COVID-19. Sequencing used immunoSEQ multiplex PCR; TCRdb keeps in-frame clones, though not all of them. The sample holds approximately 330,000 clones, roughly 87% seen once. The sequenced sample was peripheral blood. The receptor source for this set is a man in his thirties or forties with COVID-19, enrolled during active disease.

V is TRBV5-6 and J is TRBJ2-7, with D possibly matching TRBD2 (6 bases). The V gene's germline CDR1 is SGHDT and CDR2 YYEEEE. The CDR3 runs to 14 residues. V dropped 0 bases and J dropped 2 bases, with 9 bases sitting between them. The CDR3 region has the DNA TGTGCCAGCAGCTTGGTTGGGGGGACCTACGAGCAGTACTTC. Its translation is CASSLVGGTYEQYF.

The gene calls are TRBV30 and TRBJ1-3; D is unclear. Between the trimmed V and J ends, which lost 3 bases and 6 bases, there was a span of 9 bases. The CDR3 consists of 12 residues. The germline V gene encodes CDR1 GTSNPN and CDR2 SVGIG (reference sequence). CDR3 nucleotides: TGTGCCTGGAGGGGCCTCGAAAACACCATATATTTT. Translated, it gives CAWRGLENTIYF.

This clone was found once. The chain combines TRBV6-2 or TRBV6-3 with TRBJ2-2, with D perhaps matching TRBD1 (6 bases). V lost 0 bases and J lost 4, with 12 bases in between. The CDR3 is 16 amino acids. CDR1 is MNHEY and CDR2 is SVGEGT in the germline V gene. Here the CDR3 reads CASSYSYRAPTGELFF. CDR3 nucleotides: TGTGCCAGCAGTTACTCGTACAGGGCGCCCACCGGGGAGCTGTTTTTT.